Shown below are 27 T cell receptor beta chains from a single sample sequenced in a study of shared clonotypes between healthy human individuals. Profiling relied on immunoSEQ multiplex PCR, and the TCRdb table lists in-frame clones only, not all of them. The data hold around 940,000 clones, with around 80% observed a single time. The sample was memory CD4+ T cells sorted from blood. The subset here: CD45RA-negative fraction. These receptors came from a man younger than 35 in good health.

This chain joins TRBV30 and TRBJ2-7, with TRBD2 matching over 7 bases. J was trimmed by 4 bases and V by 2 bases; bases with no gene match: 11. The CDR3 covers 15 residues. CDR1 GTSNPN and CDR2 SVGIG come from the germline V gene (reference sequence). CDR3 sequence: CAWSLMGGPSYEQYF. CDR3 in DNA: TGTGCCTGGAGTTTGATGGGAGGGCCCTCTTACGAGCAGTACTTC.

This clone was counted only a few times. The chain combines TRBV27 with TRBJ2-7; 11 bases are shared with TRBD2. J gave up 1 base and V 6 bases, and 5 bases lay outside the gene matches. The CDR3 spans 15 residues. Germline lookup yields CDR1 MNHEY and CDR2 SMNVEV (reference sequence). This CDR3 is CASRLAGGPSYEQYF. The CDR3 bases are TGTGCCAGCAGGTTAGCGGGGGGGCCATCCTACGAGCAGTACTTC.

The chain has TRBV2 and TRBJ2-1; 8 bases line up with TRBD2. This CDR3 contains 15 residues. Germline values: CDR1 SNHLY, CDR2 FYNNEI. The J segment lost 3 bases and the V segment lost 4 bases, leaving 5 bases of the junction unmatched. Written as DNA, the CDR3 is TGTGCCAGCAGTGTAAGCGGGAGAGGCTACAATGAGCAGTTCTTC. Translating gives CASSVSGRGYNEQFF.

The rearrangement uses TRBV6-1 and TRBJ2-2; 9 positions match TRBD2. The CDR3 length is 14 residues. Germline V CDR1 and CDR2: MNHNS, SASEGT. Trimming took 7 bases from V and 3 from J; bases not matched to a gene: 3. CDR3 sequence reads: CASNSGGDTGELFF. For the CDR3, the DNA is TGTGCCAGCAATAGCGGGGGCGACACCGGGGAGCTGTTTTTT.

V gene TRBV2 combines with J gene TRBJ1-4; no firm D call. The CDR3 contains 15 residues. The V gene's germline CDR1 is SNHLY and CDR2 FYNNEI. The V gene lost 0 bases and the J gene lost 7 bases, with 12 bases spanning the gap. CDR3 sequence reads: CASSEAHGFGEKLFF. CDR3 bases: TGTGCCAGCAGTGAAGCGCACGGGTTTGGTGAAAAACTGTTTTTT.

CDR3 region: CAISELGGVNEQFF. The DNA of the CDR3 is TGTGCCATCAGTGAGTTGGGCGGGGTGAATGAGCAGTTCTTC. The V gene is TRBV10-3, the J gene TRBJ2-1, with TRBD2 as a possible D gene (6 bases). CDR1 and CDR2 (germline): ENHRY, SYGVKD. The CDR3 is made up of 14 amino acids. Trimming took off 1 base at V and 7 bases at J, with 11 bases between the two ends.

This clone was observed once. This CDR3 reads CASSLASGTLNEKLFF. The CDR3 nucleotides are TGTGCCAGCAGCTTAGCCTCCGGGACACTTAATGAAAAACTGTTTTTT. V and J are TRBV11-2 and TRBJ1-4, with a possible D match to TRBD1 (6 bases). CDR1 and CDR2 (germline): SGHAT, FQNNGV. The CDR3 totals 16 residues. With 1 base removed from V and 4 bases from J, the gap between germline ends came to 13 bases. The variable domain in full, completed from reference TRBV11-2 and TRBJ1-4, reads EAGVAQSPRYKIIEKRQSVAFWCNPISGHATLYWYQQILGQGPKLLIQFQNNGVVDDSQLPKDRFSAERLKGVDSTLKIQPAKLEDSAVYLCASSLASGTLNEKLFFGSGTQLSVL.

The chain recombines TRBV6-6 with TRBJ2-3; 9 bases are a match to TRBD2. CDR1 is MNHNY, CDR2 SVGAGI, per germline (reference sequence). The CDR3 runs to 15 residues. The junction had 7 bases not matched to a gene; V was cut back by 7 bases and J by 2 bases. CDR3 amino acids: CASTQTSGFTDTQYF. The CDR3 nucleotides read TGTGCCAGCACCCAGACTAGCGGTTTCACAGATACGCAGTATTTT.

The V and J genes are TRBV12-5 and TRBJ1-1; TRBD1 matches 9 bases. This CDR3 is 18 amino acids long. Germline V CDR1 and CDR2: LGHNT, FRNRAP. V shed 2 bases and J 0 bases; nucleotides not matched to a gene: 10. This chain's CDR3 is CASGLSGQGKGLNTEAFF. In DNA form, the CDR3 reads TGTGCTAGTGGTTTGTCGGGACAGGGAAAGGGGTTGAACACTGAAGCTTTCTTT. The full variable domain, completed using reference TRBV12-5 and TRBJ1-1, is DARVTQTPRHKVTEMGQEVTMRCQPILGHNTVFWYRQTMMQGLELLAYFRNRAPLDDSGMPKDRFSAEMPDATLATLKIQPSEPRDSAVYFCASGLSGQGKGLNTEAFFGQGTRLTVV.

This clone was seen ten or more times. The chain joins TRBV7-2 to TRBJ2-3; weak D call: TRBD2 (7 bases). The CDR3 is made up of 15 amino acids. The germline V and J ends were trimmed by 5 bases and 1 base, with 13 bases remaining between them. The V gene's germline CDR1 is SGHTA and CDR2 FQGNSA. For the CDR3, the DNA is TGTGCCAGCAGCCCGGCCGGGGGGCGCACAGATACGCAGTATTTT. Translation: CASSPAGGRTDTQYF.

The rearrangement joins TRBV5-1 to TRBJ2-7; maybe TRBD1 (5 bases). This CDR3 contains 14 residues. The germline CDR1 and CDR2 sequences are SGHRS and YFSETQ. The V gene lost 0 bases and the J gene lost 4 bases, with 11 bases spanning the gap. The CDR3, as DNA: TGCGCCAGCAGCTTGGAGACAGAAAAGTACGAGCAGTACTTC. It encodes CASSLETEKYEQYF.

V usage is TRBV28 and J usage is TRBJ2-7; D not resolved. The CDR3 has 12 amino acids. Between the trimmed V and J ends, which lost 6 bases and 4 bases, there was a span of 10 bases. Germline V gives CDR1 MDHEN, CDR2 SYDVKM. The CDR3 bases are TGTGCCAGCAGCACAACGAGGTACGAGCAGTACTTC. This sequence encodes CASSTTRYEQYF.

The J gene is TRBJ2-1, the V gene TRBV11-2; D gene unclear. Per germline, CDR1 SGHAT and CDR2 FQNNGV. The CDR3 runs to 11 residues. The V end lost 10 bases, the J end lost 10 bases, and 14 bases lay between the germline ends. The CDR3 region has the DNA TGTGCCACCAGACTCCTCGGGGAGCAGTTCTTC. Protein product: CATRLLGEQFF.

With respect to this clone: The sample contains more than one DNA sequence encoding this CDR3. V gene TRBV5-1 combines with J gene TRBJ1-1, with D hard to call. Germline lookup yields CDR1 SGHRS and CDR2 YFSETQ. The CDR3 has 13 amino acids. With 2 bases removed from V and 1 base from J, the gap between germline ends came to 6 bases. DNA for the CDR3: TGCGCCAGCAGCTTAACGGCGAACACTGAAGCTTTCTTT. Protein: CASSLTANTEAFF.

V gene TRBV7-2 combines with J gene TRBJ2-1; a possible D gene is TRBD1 (5 bases). The CDR3 length is 14 residues. V lost 8 bases and J 2 bases, leaving 13 bases between the germline ends. CDR1 and CDR2 from the germline V gene are SGHTA and FQGNSA. In DNA form, the CDR3 reads TGTGCCAGCGTCGGGCAGGGAACCTACAATGAGCAGTTCTTC. It yields the protein CASVGQGTYNEQFF.

The V gene is TRBV6-1, the J gene TRBJ1-5; TRBD1 aligns across 9 bases. There are 14 residues in the CDR3. Germline CDR1 and CDR2: MNHNS and SASEGT. Germline trimming cut 5 bases from V and 9 bases from J; bases unmatched to any gene: 8. This CDR3 is CASSTGQGPVPQHF. DNA for the CDR3: TGTGCCAGCAGTACCGGACAGGGGCCCGTGCCCCAGCATTTT.

The chain couples TRBV5-1 to TRBJ2-7; TRBD1 or TRBD2 may be the D gene (5 bases each). Germline assignment: CDR1 SGHRS and CDR2 YFSETQ. V lost 0 bases, J lost 0 bases, and 13 bases lay in between. The CDR3 totals 16 residues. DNA of the CDR3: TGCGCCAGCAGCTTGGGAGGGGCTGTAAGCTCCTACGAGCAGTACTTC. Translation: CASSLGGAVSSYEQYF.

The chain's CDR3 is CASSFMRGLGETQYF. The CDR3 bases are TGTGCCAGCAGTTTTATGAGGGGGCTAGGGGAGACCCAGTACTTC. The rearrangement joins TRBV27 to TRBJ2-5; the match to TRBD1 covers 7 bases. Germline CDR1 is MNHEY and CDR2 is SMNVEV (reference sequence). The CDR3 loop spans 15 amino acids. Trimming at V came to 3 bases and at J to 5 bases, leaving 9 bases not matched to a gene.

The chain employs TRBV19 and TRBJ2-1; D call uncertain. V gave up 3 bases and J gave up 2 bases, with 8 bases separating them. CDR1 and CDR2 from the germline V gene are LNHDA and SQIVND (reference sequence). The CDR3 is 14 amino acids. The CDR3 DNA reads TGTGCCAGTAGTATCACTCCTACCTACAATGAGCAGTTCTTC. Translating gives CASSITPTYNEQFF.

The chain is built from TRBV7-6 and TRBJ2-5, with no clear D. This CDR3 has 13 amino acids. Germline CDR1 SGHVS, CDR2 FNYEAQ. The V gene lost 5 bases and the J gene lost 2 bases, with 9 bases spanning the gap. CDR3 nucleotides: TGTGCCAGCAGCACACACAGTCAAGAGACCCAGTACTTC. Residues: CASSTHSQETQYF.

The chain links TRBV10-3 to TRBJ2-1; 8 nucleotides align to TRBD1. This CDR3 comprises 13 residues. Germline V gene lookup returns CDR1 ENHRY and CDR2 SYGVKD. V lost 4 bases and J lost 6; bases outside the gene matches: 2. CDR3 in amino acids: CAISVGQGNEQFF. DNA of the CDR3: TGTGCCATCAGTGTTGGACAGGGCAATGAGCAGTTCTTC.

The chain uses TRBV5-4 and TRBJ2-3; D possibly corresponds to TRBD2 (6 bases). The V and J ends lost 4 bases and 0 bases respectively, with 12 bases between them. CDR3 length: 15 residues. Germline V gives CDR1 SGHNT, CDR2 YYREEE (reference sequence). Here the CDR3 reads CASSDGGPSTDTQYF. CDR3 nucleotides: TGTGCCAGCAGCGACGGGGGTCCAAGCACAGATACGCAGTATTTT. Using reference TRBV5-4 and TRBJ2-3 for the parts outside the CDR3, the full variable domain is ETGVTQSPTHLIKTRGQQVTLRCSSQSGHNTVSWYQQALGQGPQFIFQYYREEENGRGNFPPRFSGLQFPNYSSELNVNALELDDSALYLCASSDGGPSTDTQYFGPGTRLTVL.

V usage is TRBV7-9 and J usage is TRBJ2-5, with D perhaps assigned TRBD1 or TRBD2 (5 bases each). Trimming left V 9 bases short and J 7 bases short, with 21 bases between. The germline V gene has CDR1 SEHNR and CDR2 FQNEAQ (reference sequence). This CDR3 contains 14 residues. CDR3 region: CASQSGTREGTQYF. DNA of the CDR3: TGTGCCAGTCAATCCGGGACCCGTGAGGGGACCCAGTACTTC.

This chain uses TRBV6-1 with TRBJ2-1, with 7 bases matching TRBD2. V lost 7 bases, J lost 4 bases, and 10 bases stayed unmatched. Germline values: CDR1 MNHNS, CDR2 SASEGT. The CDR3 is 15 amino acids. Written as DNA, the CDR3 is TGTGCCAGCACCTCTGGAGCGGGAAGTTACAATGAGCAGTTCTTC. It yields the protein CASTSGAGSYNEQFF.

The chain recombines TRBV27 with TRBJ1-6; 7 bases agree with TRBD1. The CDR3 spans 13 residues. Germline CDR1 is MNHEY and CDR2 is SMNVEV (reference sequence). V lost 10 bases to trimming and J lost 7 bases; unmatched junction nucleotides: 7. DNA of the CDR3: TGTGCCACCCAGGGACAGTTCAATTCACCCCTCCACTTT. This encodes CATQGQFNSPLHF.

In its sample, this clone was seen a few times. The CDR3 coding sequence is TGTGCCAGCAGTGACTCGAGCCCCTCTAGGTACAATGAGCAGTTCTTC. Translating it yields CASSDSSPSRYNEQFF. This chain uses TRBV6-4 with TRBJ2-1; D gene ambiguous. Germline values: CDR1 MRHNA, CDR2 SNTAGT. The V gene lost 0 bases and the J gene lost 4 bases, with 13 bases spanning the gap. CDR3 length equals 16 residues.

The rearrangement uses TRBV28 and TRBJ1-4, with D perhaps TRBD1 (5 bases). V was trimmed by 3 bases and J by 3 bases, leaving 14 bases between them. CDR3 length: 16 residues. Germline values: CDR1 MDHEN, CDR2 SYDVKM. The CDR3 nucleotides read TGTGCCAGCAGTTTCGTGGGGGTCCTGGCTAATGAAAAACTGTTTTTT. Encoded protein: CASSFVGVLANEKLFF.